What follows are 32 T cell receptor beta chains derived from one specimen sequenced in a study of a mutant IDH1 vaccine in newly diagnosed glioma. Noted time point: week 47, end of study. Vaccine doses each comprised 300 ug of mutant IDH1 20-mer peptide, with topical imiquimod. These receptors have no known antigen. TCRdb's copy holds only in-frame clones and misses some; the assay was immunoSEQ multiplex PCR. In the table there are fewer than 40,000 clones, about 86% of which are singletons. The sequencing used PBMCs, collected from a glioma patient whose treatment included an IDH1 peptide vaccine. These receptors all stem from a man aged 30 to 39 with glioma.

This clone has more than one count but fewer than ten. V and J are TRBV6-5 and TRBJ1-5; D is ambiguous. The V and J ends lost 6 bases and 0 bases respectively, with 9 bases between them. The CDR3 has 14 amino acids. Germline V gene data show CDR1 as MNHEY and CDR2 as SVGAGI. CDR3 sequence: CASRPRGSNQPQHF. DNA for the CDR3: TGTGCCAGCAGACCTCGAGGTAGCAATCAGCCCCAGCATTTT.

The chain combines TRBV6-5 with TRBJ2-3; the D gene is possibly TRBD2 (5 bases). Germline V gene lookup returns CDR1 MNHEY and CDR2 SVGAGI. The CDR3 extends over 13 amino acids. Trimming cost V 7 bases and J 2 bases, with 10 bases left between them. The chain's CDR3 is CASKTGSTDTQYF. The CDR3 DNA sequence: TGTGCCAGCAAAACGGGATCCACAGATACGCAGTATTTT.

In this sample, this clone turned up once. The rearrangement joins TRBV2 to TRBJ1-1, with unresolved D. Trimming removed 9 bases at V and 3 bases at J, with 14 bases between. From germline, CDR1 is SNHLY and CDR2 FYNNEI. The CDR3 runs 13 residues. In DNA, the CDR3 is TGTGCCAGAGCAGAATTTCAGGACACTGAAGCTTTCTTT. It encodes CARAEFQDTEAFF.

The V call is TRBV11-2, the J call TRBJ1-2; weak D call: TRBD1 (6 bases). Germline loops: CDR1 SGHAT, CDR2 FQNNGV. V lost 5 bases to trimming and J lost 4 bases, with 11 bases between them. The CDR3 length is 13 residues. CDR3 sequence reads: CASSETGSYGYTF. The CDR3 DNA sequence: TGTGCCAGCAGCGAAACAGGGAGCTATGGCTACACCTTC. Full variable domain (rest looked up from reference TRBV11-2 and TRBJ1-2): EAGVAQSPRYKIIEKRQSVAFWCNPISGHATLYWYQQILGQGPKLLIQFQNNGVVDDSQLPKDRFSAERLKGVDSTLKIQPAKLEDSAVYLCASSETGSYGYTFGSGTRLTVV.

V usage is TRBV19 and J usage is TRBJ2-3; 8 nucleotides line up with TRBD1. CDR1 and CDR2 from the germline V gene are LNHDA and SQIVND (reference sequence). CDR3 length equals 15 residues. The V segment lost 7 bases and the J segment 4 bases; nucleotides outside the gene matches: 10. For the CDR3, the DNA is TGTGCCAGTAAGGCAGGGGGCGGTTATGCAGATACGCAGTATTTT. Translated: CASKAGGGYADTQYF.

DNA for the CDR3: TGTGCCAGCAGTCCGACAGGAGGATATGGCTACACCTTC. The encoded protein is CASSPTGGYGYTF. The rearrangement uses TRBV28 and TRBJ1-2, with D possibly TRBD1 on 6 matching bases. The V gene's germline CDR1 is MDHEN and CDR2 SYDVKM. Trimming took 5 bases from V and 5 from J, leaving 12 bases between them. This CDR3 comprises 13 residues.

This CDR3 is CSARFSYEQYF. DNA of the CDR3: TGCAGTGCCAGGTTCTCCTACGAGCAGTACTTC. The rearrangement links TRBV20-1 to TRBJ2-7; D not resolved. The V end was cut by 6 bases, the J end by 0 bases, with 6 bases between. The germline gives CDR1 DFQATT, CDR2 SNEGSKA (reference sequence). This CDR3 has 11 amino acids.

This clone was recorded once. CDR3 protein: CASSSGQGLGEQYF. For the CDR3, the DNA is TGCGCCAGCAGTTCGGGACAAGGATTAGGAGAGCAGTACTTC. This chain uses TRBV5-1 with TRBJ2-7; possible D gene TRBD1, 6 bases. V lost 5 bases and J lost 7, with 19 bases in between. The length of the CDR3 is 14 residues. Germline-derived CDR1 and CDR2 are SGHRS and YFSETQ.

This chain uses TRBV25-1 with TRBJ2-1; 9 nucleotides align to TRBD2. The V segment lost 10 bases and the J segment 8 bases; nucleotides outside the gene matches: 12. The CDR3 is 14 residues long. Per the germline V gene, CDR1 is MGHDK and CDR2 is SYGVNS. This CDR3 reads CATSLAGRGDEQFF. CDR3 DNA sequence: TGTGCCACCTCCCTAGCGGGGCGAGGGGATGAGCAGTTCTTC.

This clone has more than one count but fewer than ten. V is TRBV30 and J is TRBJ1-4; D gene unclear. Germline CDR1 reads GTSNPN; CDR2 reads SVGIG (reference sequence). The CDR3 has 12 residues. Trimming stripped 1 base from V and 7 bases from J, with 7 bases between. The CDR3 DNA is TGTGCCTGGAGTGGATCACGTGAAAAACTGTTTTTT. Translation gives CAWSGSREKLFF.

The CDR3 bases are TGTGCCAGCAGCTTAGCTAACAGGGCATATCACTATGGCTACACCTTC. Protein: CASSLANRAYHYGYTF. The chain employs TRBV7-9 and TRBJ1-2, with D possibly TRBD1 on 6 matching bases. V was shortened by 0 bases and J by 3 bases, with 14 bases between the two germline ends. In germline, CDR1 is SEHNR, CDR2 FQNEAQ (reference sequence). CDR3 length equals 16 residues.

This clone was recorded a few times. The gene calls are TRBV6-6 and TRBJ1-1; D gene uncertain. The CDR3 has 14 residues. Germline V gene data show CDR1 as MNHNY and CDR2 as SVGAGI (reference sequence). The V gene lost 0 bases and the J gene lost 1 base, with 6 bases spanning the gap. CDR3: CASSYSGENTEAFF. Here the CDR3 DNA reads TGTGCCAGCAGTTACTCGGGAGAGAACACTGAAGCTTTCTTT.

The V and J genes are TRBV4-1 and TRBJ2-2; D uncertain. The V end was cut by 0 bases, the J end by 7 bases, with 15 bases between. The CDR3 has 16 residues. Germline V gene sequence: CDR1 MGHRA, CDR2 YSYEKL. CDR3 coding DNA: TGCGCCAGCAGCCAAGATCATCCCAGCCCAGTCGGGGAGCTGTTTTTT. It yields the protein CASSQDHPSPVGELFF.

This clone was recorded once. V usage is TRBV6-1 and J usage is TRBJ2-7; D remains unclear. CDR1 and CDR2 from the germline V gene are MNHNS and SASEGT. Trimming removed 4 bases from V and 5 bases from J, with 18 bases in between. The length of the CDR3 is 15 residues. CDR3 residues: CASSVMASGIHEQYF. As DNA, the CDR3 is TGTGCCAGCAGTGTGATGGCTAGTGGAATCCACGAGCAGTACTTC.

Notes on this clone: Other DNA sequences in the sample encode the same CDR3. The chain recombines TRBV2 with TRBJ2-5; D remains ambiguous. Trimming removed 1 base at V and 1 base at J, with 4 bases between. CDR1 is SNHLY, CDR2 FYNNEI, per germline. The CDR3 consists of 13 residues. This CDR3 is CASSEDSQETQYF. For the CDR3, the DNA is TGTGCCAGCAGTGAAGACAGCCAAGAGACCCAGTACTTC.

The chain links TRBV11-2 to TRBJ2-1; D possibly corresponds to TRBD1 (7 bases). Germline CDR1 SGHAT, CDR2 FQNNGV. Trimming stripped 4 bases from V and 4 bases from J, with 14 bases between. The CDR3 is made up of 15 amino acids. CDR3 sequence (DNA): TGTGCCAGCAGCTCGGGGGACAGACAGTACAATGAGCAGTTCTTC. Translating it yields CASSSGDRQYNEQFF.

The chain combines TRBV7-7 with TRBJ1-1, with D maybe TRBD1 (5 bases). Germline loops: CDR1 SSHAT, CDR2 FNYEAQ (reference sequence). Trimming removed 1 base from V and 0 bases from J, with 15 bases in between. CDR3 length: 17 residues. The DNA of the CDR3 is TGTGCCAGCAGCTTAGGGGGAAAGGGGTTCATGAACACTGAAGCTTTCTTT. Its protein is CASSLGGKGFMNTEAFF. Using reference TRBV7-7 and TRBJ1-1 for the parts outside the CDR3, the full variable domain is GAGVSQSPRYKVTKRGQDVTLRCDPISSHATLYWYQQALGQGPEFLTYFNYEAQPDKSGLPSDRFSAERPEGSISTLTIQRTEQRDSAMYRCASSLGGKGFMNTEAFFGQGTRLTVV.

V is TRBV11-2 and J is TRBJ2-7; TRBD1 matches at 8 bases. This CDR3 spans 14 amino acids. Germline V gene sequence: CDR1 SGHAT, CDR2 FQNNGV. Trimming took 5 bases from V and 4 from J; bases not matched to a gene: 7. The CDR3 loop reads CASSPPDRAYEQYF. CDR3 nucleotides: TGTGCCAGCAGCCCACCGGACAGGGCTTACGAGCAGTACTTC.

The chain has TRBV5-1 and TRBJ1-2; 7 bases align to TRBD1. The J segment lost 4 bases and the V segment lost 3 bases, leaving 6 bases of the junction unmatched. Germline-derived CDR1 and CDR2 are SGHRS and YFSETQ. The CDR3 totals 14 residues. CDR3 region: CASSWTGTSYGYTF. In DNA form, the CDR3 reads TGCGCCAGCAGCTGGACAGGCACTTCCTATGGCTACACCTTC.

The chain has TRBV28 and TRBJ2-2; TRBD1 matches at 7 bases. The CDR3 spans 15 residues. Unmatched junction bases numbered 9, after V lost 6 bases and J lost 5 bases. CDR1 and CDR2 (germline): MDHEN, SYDVKM. Here the CDR3 DNA reads TGTGCCAGCAGCCCTAACAGGGGTTTTACCGGGGAGCTGTTTTTT. Translation: CASSPNRGFTGELFF.

The rearrangement joins TRBV5-4 to TRBJ2-3, with unresolved D. This CDR3 spans 15 amino acids. Germline V gene lookup returns CDR1 SGHNT and CDR2 YYREEE (reference sequence). Trimming removed 4 bases from V and 4 bases from J, with 16 bases in between. CDR3 nucleotide sequence: TGTGCCAGCAGCCCGCCCGCAAGGGCCCCAGATACGCAGTATTTT. Translating it yields CASSPPARAPDTQYF.

This sequence joins TRBV7-9 and TRBJ2-7; perhaps TRBD2 as D (6 bases). Germline values: CDR1 SEHNR, CDR2 FQNEAQ (reference sequence). The V end lost 6 bases, the J end lost 2 bases, and 14 bases lay between the germline ends. This CDR3 has 14 residues. The CDR3 nucleotides read TGTGCCAGCAGACCCGGACGGGAGACCTACGAGCAGTACTTC. This codes for CASRPGRETYEQYF.

The chain recombines TRBV19 with TRBJ1-5; tentatively, D is TRBD1 (6 bases). With 6 bases removed from V and 4 bases from J, the gap between germline ends came to 16 bases. The CDR3 extends over 15 amino acids. From germline, CDR1 is LNHDA and CDR2 SQIVND (reference sequence). CDR3 bases: TGTGCCAGTAGAAGGACGGCAGGGACAAATCAGCCCCAGCATTTT. It encodes CASRRTAGTNQPQHF.

The chain employs TRBV5-1 and TRBJ2-7; 8 bases agree with TRBD1. The CDR3 spans 14 residues. In germline, CDR1 is SGHRS, CDR2 YFSETQ. The V gene end was trimmed by 1 base and the J gene end by 2 bases; junction bases not matched to a gene: 2. CDR3 sequence (DNA): TGCGCCAGCAGCTTGACCAGGGGGCCCTACGAGCAGTACTTC. Translating gives CASSLTRGPYEQYF.

The V and J genes are TRBV4-1 and TRBJ2-1; TRBD2 matches at 12 bases. Germline assignment: CDR1 MGHRA and CDR2 YSYEKL. CDR3 length: 15 residues. V shed 5 bases and J 5 bases; nucleotides not matched to a gene: 4. CDR3 sequence (DNA): TGCGCCAGCAGCAACCTAGCGGGAGGGAACAATGAGCAGTTCTTC. As protein: CASSNLAGGNNEQFF.

The genes are TRBV5-1 and TRBJ1-1, with 7 positions matching TRBD1. The CDR3 is 14 amino acids. CDR1 and CDR2 (germline): SGHRS, YFSETQ. Trimming cost V 4 bases and J 0 bases; bases outside gene matches: 3. CDR3 in amino acids: CASSGDSMNTEAFF. The CDR3 nucleotides read TGCGCCAGCAGCGGGGACAGTATGAACACTGAAGCTTTCTTT.

V and J are TRBV6-6 and TRBJ2-7, with TRBD1 matching over 7 bases. Germline values: CDR1 MNHNY, CDR2 SVGAGI (reference sequence). This CDR3 has 15 amino acids. The ends lost 6 bases at V and 0 bases at J; junction bases unmatched: 8. The CDR3 sequence: CASSLRDSFSYEQYF. As DNA, the CDR3 is TGTGCCAGCAGCCTCCGGGACAGTTTCTCCTACGAGCAGTACTTC.

The CDR3 is CASSLTGVRETQYF. For the CDR3, the DNA is TGTGCCAGCAGCTTGACAGGGGTTCGAGAGACCCAGTACTTC. This chain joins TRBV5-5 and TRBJ2-5; 7 nucleotides match TRBD1. Unmatched junction bases numbered 4, after V lost 1 base and J lost 4 bases. Germline values: CDR1 SGHKS, CDR2 YYEKEE (reference sequence). The CDR3 loop spans 14 amino acids.

The chain employs TRBV15 and TRBJ2-3; D possibly corresponds to TRBD1 (5 bases). CDR1 and CDR2 from the germline V gene are LNHNV and YYDKDF (reference sequence). V was trimmed by 3 bases and J by 3 bases, leaving 13 bases between them. The CDR3 runs 15 residues. CDR3 residues: CATSRGITGTDTQYF. DNA for the CDR3: TGTGCCACCAGCAGGGGAATCACAGGAACAGATACGCAGTATTTT.

This chain joins TRBV5-4 and TRBJ1-5; D possibly corresponds to TRBD1 (5 bases). This CDR3 region has 15 residues. V dropped 0 bases and J dropped 3 bases, with 10 bases sitting between them. Germline V lookup: CDR1 SGHNT, CDR2 YYREEE (reference sequence). The CDR3 nucleotides read TGTGCCAGCAGCTTGGACCCGACAGACAATCAGCCCCAGCATTTT. Its translation: CASSLDPTDNQPQHF.

DNA of the CDR3: TGTGCCAGCAGCGGGACGACAGGGATCTCTGAAGCTTTCTTT. It yields the protein CASSGTTGISEAFF. V is TRBV5-5 and J is TRBJ1-1; the match to TRBD1 covers 7 bases. The CDR3 runs 14 residues. The junction had 9 bases not matched to a gene; V was cut back by 4 bases and J by 6 bases. Germline CDR1 is SGHKS and CDR2 is YYEKEE (reference sequence).

CDR3 sequence: CASSFIGRYGNEQFF. The CDR3, as DNA: TGTGCCAGCAGCTTCATTGGCAGGTATGGTAATGAGCAGTTCTTC. The chain joins TRBV5-6 to TRBJ2-1, with unresolved D. The length of the CDR3 is 15 residues. Germline V gene data show CDR1 as SGHDT and CDR2 as YYEEEE. V shed 2 bases and J shed 7 bases, with 16 bases lying between them.